This TCR beta chain was captured by sequencing in a study of PD-1 blockade in classical Hodgkin lymphoma. Whole-study findings and limits: The drivers behind the repertoire differences, possibly disease activity or prior therapy, remain undefined. Healthy donors reportedly exceeded newly diagnosed patients in baseline TCR diversity.

Assay used: immunoSEQ multiplex PCR; TCRdb lists only in-frame clones, some missing. The sample includes 17,000 or so clones, 87% of them seen just once. Indicated time point: newly diagnosed, previously untreated cHL patient sample. PBMCs from patients with newly diagnosed, untreated classical Hodgkin lymphoma served as a comparison group for the relapsed/refractory trial patients. Trimming stripped 6 bases from V and 3 bases from J, with 14 bases between. Germline V gene sequence: CDR1 MDHEN, CDR2 SYDVKM. The CDR3 loop spans 14 amino acids. Concerning this clone itself: Its antigen is still unknown.

The receptor was derived from a human donor with classical Hodgkin lymphoma. This chain links TRBV28 with TRBJ1-2, with D perhaps TRBD1 (5 bases). Sequenced sample: peripheral blood mononuclear cells (PBMCs). The CDR3 region has the DNA TGTGCCAGCAGAAGGCGGGGGTCGGACTATGGCTACACCTTC. Translation: CASRRRGSDYGYTF.